Listed below are T cell receptor beta chains from one sample, sequenced in a study of T cell clones after liver transplantation. Some clones are missing from TCRdb's copy, which holds only in-frame ones; the method was immunoSEQ multiplex PCR. Of some 70,000 clones detected, 75% to 90% appear once; the ten largest clones hold less than 0.65%. This material consisted of CD4+ T cells from blood, taken before liver transplant. These receptor sequences come from a human donor who received a liver transplant. Each CDR3 is given with its conserved first and last residue. A D gene is named only where the DNA matches it firmly. Size tells how often a clone was seen (once, few, many) or the class of an expanded clone, and some rows leave it out.

D gene	V gene	J gene	clone size	CDR3 DNA	CDR3 protein
TRBD1	TRBV7-2	TRBJ1-3	NA	TGTGCCAGCAGCCCACAGGGGACAGGGACTGGAAACACCATATATTTT	CASSPQGTGTGNTIYF
NA	TRBV10-2	TRBJ2-7	once	TGCGCCAGCAGGGGAGGGGACATAGGACCCTACGAGCAGTACTTC	CASRGGDIGPYEQYF
TRBD1	TRBV18	TRBJ2-7	NA	TGTGCCAGCTCACCAGCCCTGACAGGGTTCGACGAGCAGTACTTC	CASSPALTGFDEQYF
NA	TRBV2	TRBJ2-3	NA	TGTGCCAGCAGTGAAGCGCTTCGGGGGAGCACAGATACGCAGTATTTT	CASSEALRGSTDTQYF
NA	TRBV19	TRBJ2-5	NA	TGTGCCAGTAGTATGGTGGGAGGAGAGACCCAGTACTTC	CASSMVGGETQYF
TRBD2	TRBV23-1	TRBJ2-2	NA	TGCGCCAGCAGGGGCACGGGAGGAAACGGGGAGCTGTTTTTT	CASRGTGGNGELFF
NA	TRBV11-3	TRBJ1-3	NA	TGTGCCAGCGGAGCGGGGCCTGGAAACACCATATATTTT	CASGAGPGNTIYF
NA	TRBV28	TRBJ1-2	NA	TGTGCCAGCAGTTCAGGGGTCCTCTATGGCTACACCTTC	CASSSGVLYGYTF
NA	TRBV10-1	TRBJ2-2	NA	TGCGCCAGCAGTGAATCGCGGGAGAACACCGGGGAGCTGTTTTTT	CASSESRENTGELFF
NA	TRBV7-9	TRBJ1-5	NA	TGTGCCAGCAGCTTAGACGTAGGACAGTCCTATAGCAATCAGCCCCAGCATTTT	CASSLDVGQSYSNQPQHF
NA	TRBV7-9	TRBJ1-5	once	TGTGCCAGCAGCCAGGGGTGGGGAACACGTCAGCCCCAGCATTTT	CASSQGWGTRQPQHF
NA	TRBV28	TRBJ2-1	NA	TGTGCCAGCAGTATGGACCCTGGGAACTACAATGAGCAGTTCTTC	CASSMDPGNYNEQFF
NA	TRBV7-2	TRBJ2-3	NA	TGTGCCAGCAGCTTAGTATGGGGAAAAGATACGCAGTATTTT	CASSLVWGKDTQYF
TRBD1	TRBV7-9	TRBJ1-2	NA	TGTGCCAGCAGCTTAGCCTCCCCCGGGACAGGGGGAGGCTACACCTTC	CASSLASPGTGGGYTF
TRBD1	TRBV6-1	TRBJ1-2	NA	TGTGCCAGCAGTGAAACCGCCGGACAGGCGGCCTATGGCTACACCTTC	CASSETAGQAAYGYTF